This section outlines one T cell receptor beta chain sequence together with its context. The antigen this receptor binds is unknown. No quality values exist for individual bases; no much larger clone is one base distant. The germline V gene specifies ENHRY as CDR1 and SYGVKD as CDR2. Cut back by 6 bases and 3 bases, the V and J ends lie 17 bases apart. The CDR3 covers 15 residues, taking in both the cysteine and the phenylalanine. Just the 45-base CDR3 DNA is kept, in frame starting at base 1. The data derive from a study of blood T cell repertoires in COVID-19 (dated by TCRdb to between 2020 and 2021). With respect to the entire study: Samples from collaborators originated in the United States, Italy and Spain and spanned both the acute and convalescent phases of COVID-19. The material from the prospective study consisted of cDNA or gDNA derived from T cells, B-cell-depleted T cells, or PBMCs. The sample metadata nearly always contained a de-identified subject ID, COVID-19 status, age in years and sex. A freely available public database, intended as a resource for researchers studying the immune response to SARS-CoV-2, is where the repertoires were released. Deeply sampled blood TCRbeta repertoires from subjects exposed to, actively infected with, or recovered from COVID-19 were included in the dataset. The samples were drawn from the first 160 participants of the ongoing ImmuneRACE study and from under 1,500 subjects provided by 6 global collaborators. Where available, HLA class I and class II types were obtained from metadata supplied by the sample provider rather than from assay-based typing. Study-wide findings and limitations: The amount of clinical and demographic metadata varied by source and participant and was provided uncurated.

TCRbeta CDR3 regions were amplified from genomic DNA by means of the immunoSEQ Assay, a bias-controlled multiplex PCR. In the original analysis: The number of nucleated cells in each sample was estimated from the amplification of reference gene primers within the assay. To quantify the absolute abundance of each unique TCRbeta CDR3 rearrangement, sequence reads were collapsed and filtered. For each sample, productive Simpson clonality was calculated by taking the square root of Simpson's diversity index across productive rearrangements. This immuneACCESS table, as held by TCRdb, lists in-frame sequences with V and J called but not all clones. Of the missing ones, under half trace to an unresolved V gene in checked studies; the others have no known cause. V and J calls and clone size follow that table, whereas D and trimming were derived from the DNA. For this sample the table gives about 180,000 clones, of which 70% to 90% were detected only once. Of the sample, roughly 2% falls within the top ten clones.

Samples from volunteer blood donors who had recovered from COVID-19 were contributed by a second Seattle source. Each collaborating institution followed its own protocols to collect whole blood in K2EDTA tubes. For TCRbeta analysis, collaborators shipped samples in one of three forms: frozen whole blood, isolated PBMCs, or DNA extracted from either of those sample types. Sample: peripheral blood. The TCR sequence derives from a man aged 18-30 years who had recovered from COVID-19. The chain was built from TRBV10-3 and TRBJ1-1; D gene: possibly TRBD1, on 6 matching bases. The encoded CDR3 is CAISDPGTYHTEAFF. The DNA is as follows: TGTGCCATCAGCGACCCTGGGACATACCACACTGAAGCTTTCTTT.